This T cell receptor beta chain was obtained from a study of T cell changes during pregnancy in multiple sclerosis. Only in-frame clones appear in the TCRdb table, and some are missing; sequencing was by immunoSEQ multiplex PCR. The repertoire holds approximately 39,000 clones, with 85% to 95% as singletons. Germline V CDR1 and CDR2: MGHRA, YSYEKL. The CDR3 has 13 residues. Trimming took 1 base from V and 11 from J, leaving 14 bases between them. The chain joins TRBV4-1 to TRBJ1-1; perhaps TRBD1 as D (5 bases). This TCR was sampled from a female donor with multiple sclerosis, enrolled in a pregnancy study. Sequencing used PBMCs (not recorded whether the cells were cultured). This chain's CDR3 is CASSQGGTYRAFF. Here the CDR3 DNA reads TGCGCCAGCAGCCAAGGTGGGACTTATCGCGCTTTCTTT.